This passage covers 24 T cell receptor beta chains from one sample sequenced in a study of T cells in Graves' hyperthyroidism and ophthalmopathy. RNA transcripts gave rise to amplified TCR beta CDR3 regions. When the TCR CDR3 underwent first-round RT-PCR, the HTBI primer set was used. Using its own MiXCR run on the multiplex PCR reads, TCRdb lists one record per CDR3 protein. The data contain around 800,000 distinct CDR3 sequences, roughly 40% of them seen just once; the ten biggest clones take up around 9.3%. The specimen was blood. Receptors were obtained from a young man with Graves' hyperthyroidism.

This clonotype occurred once. The J gene is TRBJ1-6, the V gene TRBV25-1; 7 bases fit TRBD1. J gave up 0 bases and V 6 bases, and 11 bases lay outside the gene matches. Per the germline V gene, CDR1 is MGHDK and CDR2 is SYGVNS. The CDR3 runs to 18 residues. CDR3 residues: CASSSMGQTSSYNSPLHF. CDR3 DNA: TGTGCCAGCAGCTCCATGGGACAGACAAGCTCCTATAATTCACCCCTCCACTTT.

This clonotype was counted ten times or more. The rearrangement uses TRBV19 and TRBJ1-1, with unresolved D. Germline V gene sequence: CDR1 LNHDA, CDR2 SQIVND (reference sequence). Trimming stripped 3 bases from V and 6 bases from J, with 11 bases between. The CDR3 consists of 13 residues. CDR3 nucleotides: TGTGCCAGTAGTATCGCGGGGATTGCTGAAGCTTTCTTT. This gives the protein CASSIAGIAEAFF. Full variable domain (rest looked up from reference TRBV19 and TRBJ1-1): DGGITQSPKYLFRKEGQNVTLSCEQNLNHDAMYWYRQDPGQGLRLIYYSQIVNDFQKGDIAEGYSVSREKKESFPLTVTSAQKNPTAFYLCASSIAGIAEAFFGQGTRLTVV.

The gene calls are TRBV7-8 and TRBJ2-2; TRBD2 aligns across 9 bases. This CDR3 region has 18 residues. The germline gives CDR1 SGHVS, CDR2 FQNEAQ. The V gene end was trimmed by 1 base and the J gene end by 5 bases; junction bases not matched to a gene: 11. The CDR3 coding sequence is TGTGCCAGCAGCTTAGGCTCAGCGGGGGGCCGGGAGACCGGGGAGCTGTTTTTT. It specifies CASSLGSAGGRETGELFF. Looking up the rest from reference TRBV7-8 and TRBJ2-2 gives the full variable domain: GAGVSQSPRYKVAKRGQDVALRCDPISGHVSLFWYQQALGQGPEFLTYFQNEAQLDKSGLPSDRFFAERPEGSVSTLKIQRTQQEDSAVYLCASSLGSAGGRETGELFFGEGSRLTVL.

This clonotype was detected only a few times. This chain connects TRBV6-5 to TRBJ2-5, with 12 bases aligning to TRBD1. The junction had 8 bases not matched to a gene; V was cut back by 2 bases and J by 4 bases. The CDR3 length is 17 residues. The germline CDR1 and CDR2 sequences are MNHEY and SVGAGI. CDR3 in amino acids: CASSYRWDRGLRETQYF. CDR3 coding DNA: TGTGCCAGCAGTTACCGTTGGGACAGGGGGCTTCGAGAGACCCAGTACTTC.

This chain joins TRBV10-2 and TRBJ1-2; 7 positions agree with TRBD1. Germline V lookup: CDR1 WSHSY, CDR2 SAAADI. V was pared by 0 bases and J by 8 bases, with 12 bases of the junction left unmatched. This CDR3 comprises 16 residues. CDR3 loop: CASSESRADRFDGYTF. The CDR3, as DNA: TGCGCCAGCAGTGAGTCGAGGGCGGACAGGTTCGACGGCTACACCTTC.

As concerns this clonotype: A junction end diverges from the germline sequence, so it may reflect a read error. J is TRBJ1-5 and V is TRBV10-3, with 10 bases aligning to TRBD1. Germline V lookup: CDR1 ENHRY, CDR2 SYGVKD. The CDR3 sequence is 15 residues long. The CDR3 nucleotides are TGTGCCAGCAGTGACGGGGACAGGGGAGGTCAGCCCCAGCATTTT. Translating gives CASSDGDRGGQPQHF.

This clonotype was picked up a small number of times. This chain uses TRBV6-2 or TRBV6-3 with TRBJ2-5, with 7 bases aligning to TRBD2. The ends lost 7 bases at V and 9 bases at J; junction bases unmatched: 11. The CDR3 covers 13 residues. CDR1 and CDR2 (germline): MNHEY, SVGEGT. CDR3 protein: CASTATGGYAQYF. The CDR3 coding sequence is TGTGCCAGCACCGCGACGGGAGGATACGCCCAGTACTTC.

V usage is TRBV19 and J usage is TRBJ2-7, with D possibly matching TRBD2 (6 bases). Germline V gene sequence: CDR1 LNHDA, CDR2 SQIVND (reference sequence). Trimming removed 3 bases from V and 5 bases from J, with 17 bases in between. The length of the CDR3 is 15 residues. CDR3 DNA sequence: TGTGCCAGTAGTATGATTCCTTTTGGCGGGGACGAGCAGTACTTC. Protein sequence: CASSMIPFGGDEQYF.

This clonotype showed up just once. The chain has TRBV2 and TRBJ2-2; tentative D call: TRBD2 (5 bases). Per the germline V gene, CDR1 is SNHLY and CDR2 is FYNNEI. V lost 8 bases and J 7 bases, leaving 14 bases between the germline ends. CDR3 size: 13 residues. This CDR3 is CASPLEGGGELFF. The CDR3 DNA sequence: TGTGCCAGCCCACTGGAAGGAGGCGGGGAGCTGTTTTTT.

The chain combines TRBV15 with TRBJ1-5; D unresolved. From germline, CDR1 is LNHNV and CDR2 YYDKDF (reference sequence). The V gene lost 0 bases and the J gene lost 0 bases, with 9 bases spanning the gap. The CDR3 covers 16 residues. CDR3 in amino acids: CATSRDGRRSNQPQHF. CDR3 nucleotide sequence: TGTGCCACCAGCAGAGATGGGCGGCGTAGCAATCAGCCCCAGCATTTT.

This clonotype appeared a few times. This chain uses TRBV7-8 with TRBJ2-7; TRBD2 aligns across 11 bases. Germline trimming cut 5 bases from V and 2 bases from J; bases unmatched to any gene: 8. The CDR3 length is 16 residues. CDR1 SGHVS and CDR2 FQNEAQ come from the germline V gene. The CDR3 sequence: CASSPRLAGFPYEQYF. The DNA of the CDR3 is TGTGCCAGCAGCCCCAGACTAGCGGGGTTTCCCTACGAGCAGTACTTC.

This rearrangement joins TRBV7-9 to TRBJ2-7; D is perhaps TRBD2 (7 bases). This CDR3 is 13 amino acids long. Germline values: CDR1 SEHNR, CDR2 FQNEAQ (reference sequence). Trimming cost V 10 bases and J 2 bases, with 15 bases left between them. DNA for the CDR3: TGTGCCACCCCAACGGGGGGCCCCTACGAGCAGTACTTC. Encoded protein: CATPTGGPYEQYF.

This clonotype has more than one count but fewer than ten. The chain couples TRBV25-1 to TRBJ1-1, with a possible D match to TRBD1 (6 bases). Per germline, CDR1 MGHDK and CDR2 SYGVNS. This CDR3 has 15 residues. V lost 6 bases, J lost 1 base, and 15 bases lay in between. The CDR3 sequence is CASRFTGHPNTEAFF. The CDR3 nucleotides read TGTGCCAGCAGGTTCACAGGGCACCCGAACACTGAAGCTTTCTTT. The whole variable domain, remainder taken from reference TRBV25-1 and TRBJ1-1, is EADIYQTPRYLVIGTGKKITLECSQTMGHDKMYWYQQDPGMELHLIHYSYGVNSTEKGDLSSESTVSRIRTEHFPLTLESARPSHTSQYLCASRFTGHPNTEAFFGQGTRLTVV.

This clonotype was recorded a few times. V is TRBV6-5 and J is TRBJ2-5, with 9 bases matching TRBD1. The CDR3 consists of 15 residues. Looked up from germline, CDR1 is MNHEY and CDR2 is SVGAGI. V trimming: 6 bases; J trimming: 5 bases; junction bases outside the gene matches: 10. CDR3 sequence reads: CASRRTGQGLETQYF. Here the CDR3 DNA reads TGTGCCAGCAGACGAACGGGACAGGGTCTTGAGACCCAGTACTTC.

In DNA form, the CDR3 reads TGCAGCCAATACCGGGCTAACTATGGCTACACCTTC. It specifies CSQYRANYGYTF. This chain connects TRBV29-1 to TRBJ1-2; D not resolved. Germline CDR1 and CDR2: SQVTM and ANQGSEA. The CDR3 spans 12 residues. V was trimmed by 8 bases and J by 0 bases, leaving 10 bases between them.

V is TRBV12-3 or TRBV12-4 and J is TRBJ1-5; no reliable D call. CDR3 size: 11 residues. CDR3 in amino acids: CASGSDQPQHF. CDR3 bases: TGTGCTAGTGGTTCAGATCAGCCCCAGCATTTT.

The chain carries TRBV10-3 and TRBJ1-2; 7 bases match TRBD1. V lost 11 bases and J lost 5; bases outside the gene matches: 11. CDR3 length equals 13 residues. Germline CDR1 ENHRY, CDR2 SYGVKD. CDR3: CAAASRDSYGYTF. The CDR3 region has the DNA TGTGCCGCCGCCAGCCGGGACAGTTATGGCTACACCTTC.

This clonotype showed up many times. The V gene is TRBV12-3 or TRBV12-4, the J gene TRBJ2-7; D unresolved. V was clipped by 6 bases and J by 3 bases, with 12 bases between them. This CDR3 region has 13 residues. The CDR3 bases are TGTGCCAGCAGCTTAACAAGTGACTACGAGCAGTACTTC. As protein: CASSLTSDYEQYF.

In the case of this clonotype: A read error may account for a junction end that differs from germline. The chain combines TRBV7-9 with TRBJ1-2; perhaps TRBD1 as D (5 bases). Germline V gene data show CDR1 as SEHNR and CDR2 as FQNEAQ (reference sequence). This CDR3 region has 15 residues. CDR3 sequence (DNA): TGTGCCTGCAGCCCCCCCGAGTTCAGGGTCTATGGCTACACCTTC. This encodes CACSPPEFRVYGYTF.

The V and J genes are TRBV14 and TRBJ1-1; no clear D. V lost 1 base and J 5 bases, leaving 14 bases between the germline ends. The germline gives CDR1 SGHDN, CDR2 FVKESK. This CDR3 region has 15 residues. The CDR3 DNA reads as TGTGCCAGCAGCCAAGCCCAGGCGGTTGGGACTGAAGCTTTCTTT. Its translation is CASSQAQAVGTEAFF.

This clonotype was picked up many times. This chain links TRBV7-9 with TRBJ1-2, with D tentatively TRBD1 (5 bases). The CDR3 consists of 13 residues. The germline V gene has CDR1 SEHNR and CDR2 FQNEAQ (reference sequence). This CDR3 is CAAGGEANYGYTF. The CDR3 DNA is TGTGCGGCGGGGGGTGAGGCGAACTATGGCTACACCTTC.

The chain is built from TRBV12-3 or TRBV12-4 and TRBJ1-2, with D uncertain. V gave up 4 bases and J gave up 8 bases, with 14 bases separating them. The CDR3 consists of 13 residues. CDR3 DNA: TGTGCCAGCAGTTACGACGGAGGGAAGGGCTACACCTTC. Protein sequence: CASSYDGGKGYTF.

This clonotype was recorded only once. Likely a read error: the CDR3 ends without its conserved phenylalanine or tryptophan. The chain uses TRBV4-2 and TRBJ1-6, with D maybe TRBD1 (5 bases). CDR1 LGHNA and CDR2 YNFKEQ come from the germline V gene. The length of the CDR3 is 15 residues. Trimming took off 4 bases at V and 8 bases at J, with 15 bases between the two ends. In DNA form, the CDR3 reads TGTGCCAGCAGCCTCTCACAGGAGTACGATTCACCCCTCCACCTT. It codes for CASSLSQEYDSPLHL.

The chain links TRBV24-1 to TRBJ1-2; no reliable D call. With 3 bases removed from V and 4 bases from J, the gap between germline ends came to 5 bases. CDR3 length equals 12 residues. From germline, CDR1 is KGHDR and CDR2 SFDVKD. The CDR3 bases are TGTGCCACCAGTGATGGAAGCTATGGCTACACCTTC. Translation gives CATSDGSYGYTF.